A single sample gave rise to the 2 T cell receptor beta chains below, sequenced in a study of blood T cell repertoires in COVID-19. The data were produced by immunoSEQ multiplex PCR, yet TCRdb's version contains in-frame clones alone and is incomplete. This table holds some 350,000 clones, about 90% found once. What was sequenced was peripheral blood. All receptors derive from a man aged 18 to 30 with active or convalescent COVID-19.

The chain combines TRBV4-3 with TRBJ2-5, with 12 bases identical to TRBD2. Germline V CDR1 and CDR2: LGHNA, YSLEER. J was trimmed by 3 bases and V by 2 bases; bases with no gene match: 4. The CDR3 spans 16 residues. The CDR3 nucleotides read TGCGCCAGCAGCCAATACCCTAGCGGGGGGGAAGAGACCCAGTACTTC. It specifies CASSQYPSGGEETQYF.

The chain has TRBV6-5 and TRBJ2-7; TRBD1 agrees at 7 bases. The germline V gene encodes CDR1 MNHEY and CDR2 SVGAGI. The CDR3 sequence is 14 residues long. Trimming at V came to 6 bases and at J to 3 bases, leaving 8 bases not matched to a gene. The DNA of the CDR3 is TGTGCCAGCAGCCTAGGGACAGACAGCTACGAGCAGTACTTC. Translated: CASSLGTDSYEQYF.